The 30 T cell receptor beta chains below come from one sample, sequenced in a study of cytomegalovirus exposure and HLA in healthy donors. The PCR contained 60 Vbeta and 13 Jbeta primers. The repertoire was sequenced with immunoSEQ multiplex PCR; TCRdb's copy has only in-frame clones and lacks some. This table holds 100,000 or so clones, about 75% found once. Sample: PBMCs. The receptor source for this set is a man aged 25-40 years in good health and CMV-seropositive.

The rearrangement links TRBV29-1 to TRBJ1-4; D gene unclear. The CDR3 extends over 10 amino acids. Per the germline V gene, CDR1 is SQVTM and CDR2 is ANQGSEA. Trimming removed 7 bases from V and 8 bases from J, with 8 bases in between. The CDR3: CSALGEKLFF. DNA for the CDR3: TGCAGCGCCCTCGGGGAAAAACTGTTTTTT. Based on the CDR3 plus reference TRBV29-1 and TRBJ1-4, the full variable domain is SAVISQKPSRDICQRGTSLTIQCQVDSQVTMMFWYRQQPGQSLTLIATANQGSEATYESGFVIDKFPISRPNLTFSTLTVSNMSPEDSSIYLCSALGEKLFFGSGTQLSVL.

This rearrangement joins TRBV6-5 to TRBJ1-5; weak D call: TRBD1 (5 bases). The CDR3 spans 15 residues. Trimming pared 0 bases from V and 4 bases from J, leaving 10 bases between. Germline CDR1 MNHEY, CDR2 SVGAGI. In nucleotides, the CDR3 is TGTGCCAGCAGTTACTCTGGGGGGGGTAATCAGCCCCAGCATTTT. Protein sequence: CASSYSGGGNQPQHF.

As for this clone: In the same sample, other DNA sequences code for this CDR3. The rearrangement links TRBV5-4 to TRBJ2-7; D gene uncertain. The CDR3 is 14 amino acids. Trimming left V 0 bases short and J 2 bases short, with 9 bases between. Germline assignment: CDR1 SGHNT and CDR2 YYREEE (reference sequence). The CDR3 DNA reads TGTGCCAGCAGCTTGGTCCCAGGCCCCTACGAGCAGTACTTC. It encodes CASSLVPGPYEQYF.

The rearrangement joins TRBV5-1 to TRBJ2-7; 9 positions match TRBD1. This CDR3 has 14 amino acids. V lost 7 bases and J lost 0; bases outside the gene matches: 5. CDR1 is SGHRS and CDR2 is YFSETQ in the germline V gene. This chain's CDR3 is CASRGQGTSYEQYF. The CDR3 DNA is TGCGCCAGCCGAGGACAGGGGACCTCCTACGAGCAGTACTTC.

The gene calls are TRBV6-5 and TRBJ2-3; weak D call: TRBD2 (5 bases). The CDR3 is 12 residues long. Germline assignment: CDR1 MNHEY and CDR2 SVGAGI. The V and J ends lost 6 bases and 7 bases respectively, with 11 bases between them. The chain's CDR3 is CASRDSTHTQYF. The CDR3 DNA reads as TGTGCCAGCAGGGACTCGACCCATACGCAGTATTTT.

V usage is TRBV29-1 and J usage is TRBJ1-4; the D is unclear. Germline V gene data show CDR1 as SQVTM and CDR2 as ANQGSEA. The V end was cut by 2 bases, the J end by 5 bases, with 9 bases between. This CDR3 comprises 13 residues. The CDR3 loop is CSVEKQQNEKLFF. CDR3 bases: TGCAGCGTTGAAAAACAGCAGAATGAAAAACTGTTTTTT. Together with reference TRBV29-1 and TRBJ1-4, the CDR3 gives the full variable domain: SAVISQKPSRDICQRGTSLTIQCQVDSQVTMMFWYRQQPGQSLTLIATANQGSEATYESGFVIDKFPISRPNLTFSTLTVSNMSPEDSSIYLCSVEKQQNEKLFFGSGTQLSVL.

The V and J genes are TRBV19 and TRBJ2-7; D may be TRBD1 (8 bases). Per the germline V gene, CDR1 is LNHDA and CDR2 is SQIVND (reference sequence). V was clipped by 2 bases and J by 3 bases, with 14 bases between them. The CDR3 is 15 amino acids. CDR3 nucleotides: TGTGCCAGTAGTATACGGACAGGGAGGGTCTACGAGCAGTACTTC. The encoded protein is CASSIRTGRVYEQYF.

The chain uses TRBV7-8 and TRBJ2-5; 8 bases agree with TRBD2. The V gene's germline CDR1 is SGHVS and CDR2 FQNEAQ. Trimming cost V 5 bases and J 3 bases; bases outside gene matches: 8. CDR3 length: 15 amino acids. The CDR3 DNA reads TGTGCCAGCAGCCCGCGGGAGGCCATAAAAGAGACCCAGTACTTC. Protein product: CASSPREAIKETQYF.

This clone was observed a few times. V and J are TRBV5-1 and TRBJ1-2, with D possibly matching TRBD1 (6 bases). This CDR3 is built from 12 residues. Germline CDR1 is SGHRS and CDR2 is YFSETQ. The germline V and J ends were trimmed by 4 bases and 6 bases, with 10 bases remaining between them. CDR3 loop: CASSPQGHGYTF. The CDR3 nucleotides are TGCGCCAGCAGCCCCCAGGGGCATGGCTACACCTTC.

The chain joins TRBV7-3 to TRBJ2-1; 8 nucleotides align to TRBD1. CDR1 and CDR2 from the germline V gene are SGHTA and FQGTGA. This CDR3 region has 15 residues. The V segment lost 5 bases and the J segment 8 bases; nucleotides outside the gene matches: 11. CDR3 amino acids: CASSLVGGTGHEQFF. CDR3 bases: TGTGCCAGCAGCCTCGTTGGCGGGACAGGTCATGAGCAGTTCTTC.

The J gene is TRBJ1-4, the V gene TRBV30; 8 bases are shared with TRBD1. The CDR3 is made up of 15 amino acids. Germline CDR1 is GTSNPN and CDR2 is SVGIG (reference sequence). After removal of 3 bases from V and 8 bases from J, the junction contained 11 bases not matched to a gene. DNA of the CDR3: TGTGCCTGGAGCCGTCAGTCAGGGGGCCTGGAAAAACTGTTTTTT. Protein product: CAWSRQSGGLEKLFF. The whole variable domain, filled in from reference TRBV30 and TRBJ1-4, reads SQTIHQWPATLVQPVGSPLSLECTVEGTSNPNLYWYRQAAGRGLQLLFYSVGIGQISSEVPQNLSASRPQDRQFILSSKKLLLSDSGFYLCAWSRQSGGLEKLFFGSGTQLSVL.

This sequence joins TRBV5-6 and TRBJ1-1, with a tentative D call TRBD1 (5 bases). Germline assignment: CDR1 SGHDT and CDR2 YYEEEE. Trimming left V 0 bases short and J 1 base short, with 13 bases between. This CDR3 has 16 residues. CDR3 in amino acids: CASSLGPQGPNTEAFF. DNA of the CDR3: TGTGCCAGCAGCTTGGGCCCCCAGGGTCCGAACACTGAAGCTTTCTTT.

This chain joins TRBV4-3 and TRBJ1-4; 9 bases match TRBD1. The germline gives CDR1 LGHNA, CDR2 YSLEER. This CDR3 contains 16 residues. Germline trimming cut 2 bases from V and 5 bases from J; bases unmatched to any gene: 6. CDR3 protein: CASSQTNRGQNEKLFF. In DNA, the CDR3 is TGCGCCAGCAGCCAAACCAACAGGGGGCAAAATGAAAAACTGTTTTTT.

The chain uses TRBV2 and TRBJ1-5, with a weak D call TRBD1 (6 bases). The CDR3 is 15 amino acids. In germline, CDR1 is SNHLY, CDR2 FYNNEI. The V gene lost 6 bases and the J gene lost 5 bases, with 17 bases spanning the gap. The chain's CDR3 is CASRAVGRGDQPQHF. The CDR3 DNA reads TGTGCCAGCAGGGCGGTGGGCAGGGGTGATCAGCCCCAGCATTTT.

This chain joins TRBV4-1 and TRBJ1-3; D unresolved. The germline V gene has CDR1 MGHRA and CDR2 YSYEKL. There are 14 residues in the CDR3. V was pared by 3 bases and J by 0 bases, with 6 bases between. CDR3 sequence reads: CASSQGPSGNTIYF. As DNA, the CDR3 is TGCGCCAGCAGCCAGGGCCCCTCTGGAAACACCATATATTTT.

As concerns this clone: Other nucleotide sequences in the sample specify the same CDR3. The chain couples TRBV5-1 to TRBJ1-5, with D hard to call. V was clipped by 2 bases and J by 4 bases, with 7 bases between them. Germline CDR1 and CDR2: SGHRS and YFSETQ. The CDR3 has 13 amino acids. CDR3 region: CASSLTVNQPQHF. The CDR3 region has the DNA TGCGCCAGCAGCTTAACAGTAAATCAGCCCCAGCATTTT.

The chain couples TRBV6-1 to TRBJ1-5; 10 nucleotides agree with TRBD1. Germline V gene data show CDR1 as MNHNS and CDR2 as SASEGT. The V and J ends lost 6 bases and 6 bases, in that order; junction bases with no gene match: 8. The CDR3 is 15 residues long. The CDR3 sequence is CASSPTGGFSQPQHF. For the CDR3, the DNA is TGTGCCAGCAGCCCGACAGGGGGCTTTAGTCAGCCCCAGCATTTT.

The chain is built from TRBV25-1 and TRBJ2-2; TRBD1 is a possible D gene (6 bases). The ends were cut back, 6 bases at V and 5 bases at J, with 13 bases in the middle. This CDR3 is 14 amino acids long. Per the germline V gene, CDR1 is MGHDK and CDR2 is SYGVNS. CDR3 nucleotides: TGTGCCAGCAGAGCAGGGGTTGGAACCGGGGAGCTGTTTTTT. Translation: CASRAGVGTGELFF.

This chain connects TRBV5-6 to TRBJ2-3; a weak D match, TRBD1 (6 bases). This CDR3 is built from 15 residues. CDR1 is SGHDT, CDR2 YYEEEE, per germline. The V and J ends lost 4 bases and 3 bases respectively, with 15 bases between them. The CDR3 spells CASSRGAGVTDTQYF. DNA of the CDR3: TGTGCCAGCAGCCGAGGGGCAGGGGTAACAGATACGCAGTATTTT.

The V gene is TRBV5-1, the J gene TRBJ2-4, with 9 bases identical to TRBD1. The CDR3 loop spans 14 amino acids. Germline CDR1 SGHRS, CDR2 YFSETQ. Unmatched junction bases numbered 4, after V lost 4 bases and J lost 5 bases. The CDR3 coding sequence is TGCGCCAGCAGCAGGGGACAGGGAGAAAACATTCAGTACTTC. It is translated as CASSRGQGENIQYF.

The genes are TRBV7-2 and TRBJ2-7; D is undetermined. V lost 0 bases, J lost 1 base, and 7 bases lay in between. CDR3 length equals 14 residues. Germline V gene data show CDR1 as SGHTA and CDR2 as FQGNSA. This CDR3 is CASSLARLSYEQYF. The CDR3 DNA reads TGTGCCAGCAGCTTAGCGCGGCTGTCCTACGAGCAGTACTTC.

The V and J genes are TRBV7-3 and TRBJ2-3, with 11 bases that match TRBD2. Germline CDR1 is SGHTA and CDR2 is FQGTGA. This CDR3 contains 16 residues. After removal of 4 bases from V and 5 bases from J, the junction contained 8 bases not matched to a gene. The CDR3 DNA reads TGTGCCAGCAGCTCCCAGACTAGCGGGGTCTTAGATACGCAGTATTTT. As protein: CASSSQTSGVLDTQYF.

The V call is TRBV27, the J call TRBJ1-1, with D tentatively TRBD1 (6 bases). The CDR3 totals 13 residues. V shed 6 bases and J shed 5 bases, with 13 bases lying between them. Germline CDR1 and CDR2: MNHEY and SMNVEV (reference sequence). CDR3 in amino acids: CASRQATGTEAFF. In DNA, the CDR3 is TGTGCCAGCAGACAAGCTACAGGGACTGAAGCTTTCTTT.

To note about this clone: An end of the junction does not agree with germline; a read error may underlie this. The CDR3 region has the DNA TGTGCTAGCAGCTTAGATAGCGGGGGTTATATGAGCAATGAGCAGTTCTTC. Translated, it gives CASSLDSGGYMSNEQFF. This sequence joins TRBV7-7 and TRBJ2-1; 9 nucleotides align to TRBD2. Looked up from germline, CDR1 is SSHAT and CDR2 is FNYEAQ (reference sequence). This CDR3 contains 17 residues.

This clone was seen more than once but under ten times. The chain has TRBV28 and TRBJ2-6, with 7 bases identical to TRBD2. J gave up 4 bases and V 4 bases, and 13 bases lay outside the gene matches. Germline V gene sequence: CDR1 MDHEN, CDR2 SYDVKM. The CDR3 is 18 residues long. Here the CDR3 DNA reads TGTGCCAGCAGTTCCCCCCGGGGGGAGGTCTCCGGGGCCAACGTCCTGACTTTC. Its protein product is CASSSPRGEVSGANVLTF.

The sample holds one count of this clone. This chain connects TRBV30 to TRBJ1-1, with a possible D match to TRBD1 (6 bases). V lost 0 bases and J 4 bases, leaving 9 bases between the germline ends. The V gene's germline CDR1 is GTSNPN and CDR2 SVGIG (reference sequence). This CDR3 has 13 residues. This CDR3 is CAWSVRDTTEAFF. CDR3 DNA: TGTGCCTGGAGTGTGAGGGACACCACTGAAGCTTTCTTT.

The chain carries TRBV7-6 and TRBJ1-2; the D is unclear. Germline assignment: CDR1 SGHVS and CDR2 FNYEAQ. Trimming cost V 5 bases and J 5 bases, with 18 bases left between them. This CDR3 is 15 amino acids long. CDR3 sequence reads: CASSPRGVGSYGYTF. As DNA, the CDR3 is TGTGCCAGCAGCCCCAGAGGAGTGGGGAGTTATGGCTACACCTTC.

The chain links TRBV7-3 to TRBJ1-1, with D perhaps matching TRBD1 (5 bases). V lost 5 bases and J lost 0, with 10 bases in between. Germline-derived CDR1 and CDR2 are SGHTA and FQGTGA. CDR3 length: 14 amino acids. The CDR3: CASSPGGLNTEAFF. The CDR3 DNA reads TGTGCCAGCAGCCCTGGGGGGTTGAACACTGAAGCTTTCTTT.

CDR3 region: CASSLRLAGGPKYNEQFF. The CDR3 DNA sequence: TGTGCCAGCAGCTTGCGACTAGCGGGGGGGCCTAAATACAATGAGCAGTTCTTC. The rearrangement links TRBV7-3 to TRBJ2-1; 14 nucleotides line up with TRBD2. V gave up 3 bases and J gave up 4 bases; unmatched junction bases: 8. This CDR3 spans 18 amino acids. Germline lookup yields CDR1 SGHTA and CDR2 FQGTGA.

This chain uses TRBV9 with TRBJ1-3, with D hard to call. CDR1 and CDR2 (germline): SGDLS, YYNGEE. Trimming removed 0 bases at V and 0 bases at J, with 7 bases between. There are 15 residues in the CDR3. This chain's CDR3 is CASSVEMSSGNTIYF. The CDR3 DNA reads as TGTGCCAGCAGCGTAGAGATGAGCTCTGGAAACACCATATATTTT.